This TCR beta chain is from a study of blood T cells in healthy people across ages. CDR1 and CDR2 (germline): LGHDT, YNNKEL (reference sequence). This CDR3 region has 14 residues. V dropped 1 base and J dropped 8 bases, with 14 bases sitting between them. This clonotype showed up just a few times. The second PCR ran about 6 to 11 cycles with a sample-barcoded 5' primer and J-beta primers. One entry per CDR3 protein, called by TCRdb with MiXCR from the 5' RACE reads. The sample carries about 1.7 million distinct CDR3 sequences, under 30% recorded once. This sequence joins TRBV3-1 and TRBJ1-2; possibly TRBD1 for D (6 bases). The sequence was obtained from a woman aged 25 to 39 in good health. Material: blood. This chain's CDR3 is CASSQVAGAGGYTF. Written as DNA, the CDR3 is TGTGCCAGCAGCCAAGTTGCGGGGGCTGGCGGCTACACCTTC.